The 18 T cell receptor beta chains given below trace back to one sample, sequenced in a study of shared clonotypes between healthy human individuals. The protocol was immunoSEQ multiplex PCR, while the TCRdb copy is restricted to in-frame clones and leaves out a portion. This sample has some 2,000,000 clones; 85% to 95% occur once, and the top ten carry around 1.1%. Positive CCR7 selection of CD45RO-negative cells yielded the naive CD8 cells, and terminally differentiated effector memory CD45RA+ cells were excluded. The sequenced sample was naive CD8+ T cells sorted from blood. These receptors were collected from a man between 18 and 29 years old in good health.

V gene TRBV13 combines with J gene TRBJ1-1; 9 bases are a match to TRBD1. CDR1 and CDR2 from the germline V gene are PRHDT and FYEKMQ (reference sequence). V dropped 5 bases and J dropped 11; count of bases not matched to a gene: 9. The CDR3 is 13 residues long. CDR3 loop: CASSPPGQGVAFF. In DNA, the CDR3 is TGTGCCAGCAGCCCCCCGGGACAGGGTGTGGCTTTCTTT.

The chain couples TRBV6-1 to TRBJ2-7; maybe TRBD1 (6 bases). Deletions cut 1 base from V and 1 base from J, with 14 bases between. Looked up from germline, CDR1 is MNHNS and CDR2 is SASEGT. CDR3 size: 16 residues. The CDR3 region is CASSEGVQGWSYEQYF. The CDR3 DNA reads TGTGCCAGCAGTGAAGGGGTTCAGGGGTGGTCCTACGAGCAGTACTTC.

The V gene is TRBV9, the J gene TRBJ2-3; D gene ambiguous. Germline-derived CDR1 and CDR2 are SGDLS and YYNGEE. The germline V and J ends were trimmed by 4 bases and 1 base, with 10 bases remaining between them. CDR3 length: 14 residues. The CDR3 here is CASSSSQGTDTQYF. The CDR3, as DNA: TGTGCCAGCAGCTCCAGCCAGGGCACAGATACGCAGTATTTT.

This chain joins TRBV2 and TRBJ2-2; maybe TRBD1 (5 bases). The germline gives CDR1 SNHLY, CDR2 FYNNEI. The CDR3 consists of 14 residues. The germline V and J ends were trimmed by 10 bases and 2 bases, with 14 bases remaining between them. The CDR3 loop is CATVETENTGELFF. CDR3 bases: TGTGCCACCGTAGAGACAGAAAACACCGGGGAGCTGTTTTTT.

V is TRBV28 and J is TRBJ1-6; D remains ambiguous. Germline assignment: CDR1 MDHEN and CDR2 SYDVKM. The CDR3 extends over 16 amino acids. With 2 bases removed from V and 0 bases from J, the gap between germline ends came to 8 bases. CDR3 in amino acids: CASSLPSSSYNSPLHF. The CDR3 DNA reads TGTGCCAGCAGTTTACCGAGTAGCTCCTATAATTCACCCCTCCACTTT.

The V call is TRBV4-3, the J call TRBJ2-4, with 9 bases aligning to TRBD2. Germline assignment: CDR1 LGHNA and CDR2 YSLEER. Trimming took 3 bases from V and 9 from J; bases not matched to a gene: 12. The CDR3 extends over 16 amino acids. The CDR3 here is CASSHEAGGAPGIQYF. The CDR3 DNA reads TGCGCCAGCAGCCATGAAGCGGGAGGTGCCCCGGGCATTCAGTACTTC.

This chain connects TRBV9 to TRBJ2-7, with a tentative D call TRBD1 (6 bases). CDR1 SGDLS and CDR2 YYNGEE come from the germline V gene. The CDR3 spans 14 residues. The V and J ends lost 3 bases and 6 bases respectively, with 16 bases between them. The CDR3, as DNA: TGTGCCAGCAGCGGCCAGAGTATAGGGGGCGAGCAGTACTTC. Amino acids: CASSGQSIGGEQYF. The variable domain in full, with the rest retrieved from reference TRBV9 and TRBJ2-7, is DSGVTQTPKHLITATGQRVTLRCSPRSGDLSVYWYQQSLDQGLQFLIQYYNGEERAKGNILERFSAQQFPDLHSELNLSSLELGDSALYFCASSGQSIGGEQYFGPGTRLTVT.

This clone was counted between two and nine times. The chain uses TRBV7-9 and TRBJ1-3; D uncertain. The CDR3 consists of 13 residues. With 5 bases removed from V and 8 bases from J, the gap between germline ends came to 13 bases. Germline V gives CDR1 SEHNR, CDR2 FQNEAQ (reference sequence). CDR3 sequence (DNA): TGTGCCAGCAGCAACCCCTTAGGTGACACCATATATTTT. Translated, it gives CASSNPLGDTIYF.

Worth noting for this clone: This sample includes further DNA sequences coding for the same CDR3. The rearrangement uses TRBV6-5 and TRBJ2-7, with TRBD1 identical over 9 bases. Germline-derived CDR1 and CDR2 are MNHEY and SVGAGI. CDR3 length: 15 amino acids. V shed 9 bases, J shed 2 bases, and the junction held 11 bases outside the gene matches. The CDR3 loop reads CASTHQRTGAYEQYF. CDR3 in DNA: TGTGCCAGTACCCATCAGAGGACAGGGGCCTACGAGCAGTACTTC.

The chain uses TRBV27 and TRBJ1-2; TRBD1 is a possible D gene (5 bases). From germline, CDR1 is MNHEY and CDR2 SMNVEV (reference sequence). The CDR3 runs to 13 residues. The V gene lost 7 bases and the J gene lost 5 bases, with 14 bases spanning the gap. This CDR3 is CASTMGTGYGYTF. The CDR3 DNA reads TGTGCCAGCACTATGGGGACGGGATATGGCTACACCTTC.

Regarding this clone: The sample has other DNA sequences that encode this CDR3 too. CDR3 bases: TGTGCCAGCAGCGTCGACAGGGGAAACTATGGCTACACCTTC. Its protein is CASSVDRGNYGYTF. V gene TRBV9 combines with J gene TRBJ1-2; 8 bases are a match to TRBD1. Trimming removed 2 bases from V and 2 bases from J; junction bases left unmatched: 2. From germline, CDR1 is SGDLS and CDR2 YYNGEE. CDR3 length: 14 amino acids.

The chain carries TRBV5-6 and TRBJ1-6; D gene ambiguous. The CDR3 is 13 amino acids. Looked up from germline, CDR1 is SGHDT and CDR2 is YYEEEE. V was cut by 2 bases and J by 17 bases, with 17 bases left in between. This CDR3 reads CASSFSGSYSIHF. The CDR3, as DNA: TGTGCCAGCAGCTTTTCCGGTAGCTACAGCATCCACTTT.

This chain links TRBV7-9 with TRBJ1-4, with 10 bases that match TRBD1. J gave up 5 bases and V 2 bases, and 8 bases lay outside the gene matches. The CDR3 covers 17 residues. CDR1 SEHNR and CDR2 FQNEAQ come from the germline V gene (reference sequence). CDR3 loop: CASSLQLAGQGNEKLFF. CDR3 sequence (DNA): TGTGCCAGCAGCTTACAGTTAGCGGGACAGGGGAATGAAAAACTGTTTTTT.

The gene calls are TRBV4-3 and TRBJ2-7; D is unclear. Trimming removed 0 bases from V and 0 bases from J, with 9 bases in between. The CDR3 runs to 15 residues. Germline V gene data show CDR1 as LGHNA and CDR2 as YSLEER. CDR3 nucleotides: TGCGCCAGCAGCCAAGAAGGCTGGAGCTCCTACGAGCAGTACTTC. Its protein is CASSQEGWSSYEQYF.

This chain's CDR3 is CASSKGGPTQYF. CDR3 coding DNA: TGCGCCAGCAGCAAAGGGGGCCCCACGCAGTATTTT. The J gene is TRBJ2-3, the V gene TRBV23-1; 7 nucleotides match TRBD1. TRBV23-1 is designated an ORF whose function remains uncertain. The CDR3 covers 12 residues. Trimming at V came to 6 bases and at J to 9 bases, leaving 6 bases not matched to a gene.

The chain links TRBV5-6 to TRBJ2-7; D gene uncertain. The CDR3 totals 13 residues. V lost 1 base to trimming and J lost 6 bases, with 11 bases between them. Germline V gene lookup returns CDR1 SGHDT and CDR2 YYEEEE. The CDR3 reads CASSLISWPEQYF. DNA for the CDR3: TGTGCCAGCAGCTTGATCTCATGGCCCGAGCAGTACTTC.

The gene calls are TRBV7-9 and TRBJ2-3; the D gene is possibly TRBD2 (5 bases). The germline V gene encodes CDR1 SEHNR and CDR2 FQNEAQ (reference sequence). The CDR3 has 15 residues. The germline V and J ends were trimmed by 2 bases and 3 bases, with 12 bases remaining between them. The CDR3 bases are TGTGCCAGCAGCTTATCGCTAGCTGGGACAGATACGCAGTATTTT. It encodes CASSLSLAGTDTQYF.

The chain has TRBV6-5 and TRBJ1-4; D is undetermined. Per germline, CDR1 MNHEY and CDR2 SVGAGI. This CDR3 region has 14 residues. With 0 bases removed from V and 8 bases from J, the gap between germline ends came to 10 bases. The CDR3 protein is CASSYSKIDEKLFF. The CDR3 coding sequence is TGTGCCAGCAGTTACTCGAAGATAGACGAAAAACTGTTTTTT.